The rows below give T cell receptor beta chains drawn from one sample of a study of cytomegalovirus exposure and HLA in healthy donors. TCRdb's table, derived via immunoSEQ multiplex PCR, lists solely in-frame clones and lacks some. The top ten hold about 1.7% of the sample, which has 130,000 or so clones, 70% to 80% seen once. Source material: PBMCs. The origin of the receptors is a female donor in good health and CMV-seronegative. The CDR3 runs from the conserved cysteine through the conserved F or W. D genes are given only for firm matches. Part of the rows lack a size; the others show once, few, many or a class for expanded clones.

clone_size	d_call	v_call	j_call	cdr3_nt	cdr3_aa
NA	NA	TRBV5-1	TRBJ1-1	TGCGCCAGGAAGGGAAGGAGGGTGAACACTGAAGCTTTCTTT	CARKGRRVNTEAFF
once	NA	TRBV27	TRBJ2-7	TGTGCCAGCAGTTTAAGGGGCGGCATCTCCTACGAGCAGTACTTC	CASSLRGGISYEQYF
NA	TRBD1	TRBV19	TRBJ1-5	TGTGCCAGTTGCTCACAGGGGTCTAGCAATCAGCCCCAGCATTTT	CASCSQGSSNQPQHF
NA	NA	TRBV19	TRBJ2-5	TGTGCCAGTCTCGACTGGGGGGACGAGACCCAGTACTTC	CASLDWGDETQYF
NA	TRBD1	TRBV6-6	TRBJ1-1	TGTGCCAGCAGTGACAGGGGGGGGGACACTGAAGCTTTCTTT	CASSDRGGDTEAFF
once	NA	TRBV5-1	TRBJ2-6	TGCGCCAGCAGCTTGTACAGAACGCTGTCTGGGGCCAACGTCCTGACCTTC	CASSLYRTLSGANVLTF
NA	NA	TRBV5-1	TRBJ1-3	TGCGCCAGCAGCTTGGGATCGGGAAGGGGAAACACCATATATTTT	CASSLGSGRGNTIYF
NA	NA	TRBV19	TRBJ2-2	TGTGCCAGTAGTATAATTGGGCCACCGAACACCGGGGAGCTGTTTTTT	CASSIIGPPNTGELFF
NA	NA	TRBV29-1	TRBJ2-3	TGCAGCGTTGAGGGGGGGGGCGGGGGAGGCACAGATACGCAGTATTTT	CSVEGGGGGGTDTQYF
NA	NA	TRBV5-6	TRBJ1-1	TGTGCCAGCAGCCCAAATCCAGGTCTGAACACTGAAGCTTTCTTT	CASSPNPGLNTEAFF
NA	TRBD1	TRBV28	TRBJ2-5	TGTGCCAGCAGTTTACGGGACAGGGGAAAAGAGACCCAGTACTTC	CASSLRDRGKETQYF
NA	TRBD1	TRBV6-5	TRBJ2-3	TGTGCCAGCAGTCGGACAGGGAGTGGAGATACGCAGTATTTT	CASSRTGSGDTQYF
NA	TRBD1	TRBV28	TRBJ1-5	TGTGCCAGCACCACGACAGGGGCGCATCAGCCCCAGCATTTT	CASTTTGAHQPQHF
NA	NA	TRBV2	TRBJ2-5	TGTGCCAGCAGTGAAGGGGCGTCCGGGACCCAGTACTTC	CASSEGASGTQYF
few	TRBD1	TRBV19	TRBJ1-2	TGTGCCAGTAGTAAGGACAGGGTCTCAAATAACTATGGCTACACCTTC	CASSKDRVSNNYGYTF
NA	TRBD1	TRBV5-8	TRBJ1-1	TGTGCCAGCAGCTCGCATCGGACAGGGGGTGGCACTGAAGCTTTCTTT	CASSSHRTGGGTEAFF
NA	TRBD1	TRBV7-9	TRBJ2-1	TGTGCCAGCAGCCAAAACTTACAGGGGACGGGGCACAATGAGCAGTTCTTC	CASSQNLQGTGHNEQFF
NA	NA	TRBV5-1	TRBJ1-1	TGCGCCAGCACCGGACAGCGGAACACTGAAGCTTTCTTT	CASTGQRNTEAFF
few	NA	TRBV5-8	TRBJ2-1	TGTGCCAGCAGCTCCGGACCTAGTACAGGGGAGGACAATGAGCAGTTCTTC	CASSSGPSTGEDNEQFF
NA	TRBD2	TRBV19	TRBJ2-5	TGTGCCAGTAGTATCATTTCCAGCGGGGTGAAACAAGAGACCCAGTACTTC	CASSIISSGVKQETQYF
NA	TRBD1	TRBV27	TRBJ1-1	TGTGCCAGCAGATTCAATGGCAGGGGGCTCACTGAAGCTTTCTTT	CASRFNGRGLTEAFF
NA	NA	TRBV5-1	TRBJ2-3	TGCGCCAGCAGCTTGGACTCAAACACAGATACGCAGTATTTT	CASSLDSNTDTQYF
NA	TRBD1	TRBV7-6	TRBJ1-3	TGTGCCAGCAGCTTATATGTTGGGACAGGGACTGGAAACACCATATATTTT	CASSLYVGTGTGNTIYF
NA	NA	TRBV6-1	TRBJ1-1	TGTGCCAGCAGCGGAGCCACAGGGAAGGGGACTGAAGCTTTCTTT	CASSGATGKGTEAFF
few	NA	TRBV5-1	TRBJ1-1	TGCGCCAGCAGCCAAGAGGAGGTTTCCTTCAGTGACACTGAAGCTTTCTTT	CASSQEEVSFSDTEAFF
medium-sized	NA	TRBV11-2	TRBJ1-1	TGTGCCAGCAGCTTCGGGAACACTGAAGCTTTCTTT	CASSFGNTEAFF
NA	TRBD1	TRBV7-9	TRBJ1-5	TGTGCCAGCAGCTTAGGGACAGGGCTCAATCAGCCCCAGCATTTT	CASSLGTGLNQPQHF
once	TRBD1	TRBV28	TRBJ2-7	TGTGCCAGCAGTTTAGGGGAAATCGGGACAGGGACCTACGAGCAGTACTTC	CASSLGEIGTGTYEQYF
NA	TRBD1	TRBV6-1	TRBJ1-1	TGTGCCAGCAGTGGGACAGGGGGCACGACGACTGAAGCTTTCTTT	CASSGTGGTTTEAFF
NA	TRBD2	TRBV27	TRBJ2-3	TGTGCCAGCATGAGACTAGCGGACCGCACAGATACGCAGTATTTT	CASMRLADRTDTQYF
NA	TRBD1	TRBV7-9	TRBJ2-7	TGTTCCAGCAGCTTAGGGGGCGCCTACTACGAGCAGTACTTC	CSSSLGGAYYEQYF
NA	TRBD2	TRBV13	TRBJ2-3	TGTGCCAGCAGCTTAATAGCGGGGAACACAGATACGCAGTATTTT	CASSLIAGNTDTQYF
NA	NA	TRBV7-8	TRBJ1-5	TGTGCCAGCAGCTATGAAGGAGCGCCCCAGCATTTT	CASSYEGAPQHF
few	NA	TRBV23-1	TRBJ1-1	TGCGCCAGCAGTCAATTACGAACAGGGAGAACATTCGGGACCGCTGAAGCTTTCTTT	CASSQLRTGRTFGTAEAFF
NA	NA	TRBV6-1	TRBJ1-1	TGTGCCAGCAGTGAACTCGGGGGTGAGACCACTGAAGCTTTCTTT	CASSELGGETTEAFF
once	NA	TRBV30	TRBJ1-6	TGTGCCTGGAGTGACAACTCACCCCTCCACTTT	CAWSDNSPLHF
NA	NA	TRBV19	TRBJ1-5	TGTGCCAGCTCTGGGGGGTTGAATCAGCCCCAGCATTTT	CASSGGLNQPQHF
NA	NA	TRBV10-2	TRBJ1-2	TGCGCCAGCAGTGAGTGGTCTCGGGCTAACTATGGCTACACCTTC	CASSEWSRANYGYTF
NA	TRBD2	TRBV7-2	TRBJ2-7	TGTGCCAGCAGCTTAGTCCGACGGGGGGAGAGCTACGAGCAGTACTTC	CASSLVRRGESYEQYF
NA	NA	TRBV6-5	TRBJ2-5	TGTGCCAGCCGACGGCAGGAATACCAAGAGACCCAGTACTTC	CASRRQEYQETQYF
NA	NA	TRBV28	TRBJ2-3	TGTGCCAGCAGCCGAGGGCGGTGGCGCACAGATACGCAGTATTTT	CASSRGRWRTDTQYF
few	TRBD1	TRBV6-5	TRBJ1-4	TGTGCCAGCAGTTATGACAGGGAAAATGAAAAACTGTTTTTT	CASSYDRENEKLFF
NA	NA	TRBV5-1	TRBJ1-1	TGCGCCAGCAGCTTGTGGCAGGGCAACGATCGGTTCACTGAAGCTTTCTTT	CASSLWQGNDRFTEAFF
NA	TRBD1	TRBV6-5	TRBJ1-2	TGTGCCAGCAGTTACTCGGGACAGAGTAACTATGGCTACACCTTC	CASSYSGQSNYGYTF
NA	NA	TRBV19	TRBJ2-7	TGTGCCAGTAGTGCGGGAACCTCCTACGAGCAGTACTTC	CASSAGTSYEQYF
once	NA	TRBV5-4	TRBJ2-5	TGTGCCAGCAGCTCGCCCTCGATGGGCGCCAGACAAGAGACCCAGTACTTC	CASSSPSMGARQETQYF
NA	NA	TRBV7-9	TRBJ1-2	TGTGCCAGCAGCTTAGCGCAGGGTTCAACCAGGGGCTACCCCTTC	CASSLAQGSTRGYPF
NA	TRBD1	TRBV10-1	TRBJ2-1	TGCGCCAGCAGTACCGGGACAGGCGCGAACAATGAGCAGTTCTTC	CASSTGTGANNEQFF
NA	TRBD2	TRBV5-1	TRBJ2-2	TGCGCCAGCAGCTCTCATAGCGGGGGAACGAACACCGGGGAGCTGTTTTTT	CASSSHSGGTNTGELFF
NA	TRBD2	TRBV5-1	TRBJ2-1	TGCGCCAGCAGCACTACTAGCGGGAGCCCCTACAATGAGCAGTTCTTC	CASSTTSGSPYNEQFF
NA	TRBD2	TRBV28	TRBJ2-7	TGTGCCAGCAGAAGCGGGACTAGCGGTTCCTACGAGCAGTACTTC	CASRSGTSGSYEQYF
NA	NA	TRBV29-1	TRBJ1-1	TGCAGCGTCGGAGAGGACATGAACACTGAAGCTTTCTTT	CSVGEDMNTEAFF
once	NA	TRBV7-9	TRBJ1-4	TGTGCCAGCAGCTTAGCCCCTCCAACTAATGAAAAACTGTTTTTT	CASSLAPPTNEKLFF
NA	TRBD1	TRBV7-9	TRBJ1-2	TGTGCCAGCAGAGCGACAGGGGGCGCGGACTATGGCTACCCCTTC	CASRATGGADYGYPF
NA	TRBD1	TRBV7-9	TRBJ2-7	TGTGCCAGCAGCCCCGATGGACAGGGAGTTTACGAGCAGTACTTC	CASSPDGQGVYEQYF
NA	NA	TRBV7-8	TRBJ1-5	TGTGCCAGCAGCCTAACGGTAACAGTCAATCAGCCCCAGCATTTT	CASSLTVTVNQPQHF
NA	NA	TRBV28	TRBJ2-7	TGTGCCAGCAGTTTTGGCTTAAGCTACGAGCAGTACTTC	CASSFGLSYEQYF